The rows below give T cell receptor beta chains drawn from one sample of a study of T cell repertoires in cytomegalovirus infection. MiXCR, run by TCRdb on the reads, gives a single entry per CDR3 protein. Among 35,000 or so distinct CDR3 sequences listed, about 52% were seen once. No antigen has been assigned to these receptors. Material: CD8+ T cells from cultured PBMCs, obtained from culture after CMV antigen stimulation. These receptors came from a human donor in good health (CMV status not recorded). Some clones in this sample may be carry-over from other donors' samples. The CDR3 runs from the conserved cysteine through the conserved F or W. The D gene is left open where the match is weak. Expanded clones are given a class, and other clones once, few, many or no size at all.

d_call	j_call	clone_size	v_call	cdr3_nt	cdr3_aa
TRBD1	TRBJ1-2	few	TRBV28	TGTGCCAGCAGTTTGCCCCGACGACAGGGGCACTATGGCTACACCTTC	CASSLPRRQGHYGYTF
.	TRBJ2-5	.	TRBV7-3	TGTGCCAGCAGCCGAGGGCCTGGGGAGACCCAGTACTTC	CASSRGPGETQYF
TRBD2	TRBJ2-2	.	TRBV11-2	TGTGCCAGCAGCTTAGGCGGGGGGTCGAACACCGGGGAGCTGTTTTTT	CASSLGGGSNTGELFF
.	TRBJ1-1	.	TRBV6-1	TGTGCCAGCAGTGAAGTAACCCCCGGGGCGGAGGAGGGCACTGAAGCTTTCTTT	CASSEVTPGAEEGTEAFF
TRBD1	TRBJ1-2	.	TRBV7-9	TGTGCCAGCAGCCCCCGACAGGGAGGCTACACCTTC	CASSPRQGGYTF
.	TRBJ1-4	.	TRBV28	TGTGCCAGCAGTTTGCGGGGTGTGGGTGAAAAACTGTTTTTT	CASSLRGVGEKLFF
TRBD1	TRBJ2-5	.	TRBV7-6	TGTGCCAGCAGCTTTTCGACAGGGGGAGAGACCCAGTACTTC	CASSFSTGGETQYF
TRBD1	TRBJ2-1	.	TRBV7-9	TGTGCCAGCAGCTCTCCGGGACAGGGTATCCATGAGCAGTTCTTC	CASSSPGQGIHEQFF
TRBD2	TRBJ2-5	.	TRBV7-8	TGTGCCAGCAGCTTAGTCGCGGGAGGCGTAAGAGAGACCCAGTACTTC	CASSLVAGGVRETQYF
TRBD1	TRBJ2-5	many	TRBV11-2	TGTGCCAGCAGCCCTGGACAGGCAGAGACCCAGTACTTC	CASSPGQAETQYF
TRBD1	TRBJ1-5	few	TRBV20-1	TGCAGTGCTATGCAGGGGGCAGGCAATCAGCCCCAGCATTTT	CSAMQGAGNQPQHF
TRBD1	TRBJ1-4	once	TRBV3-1	TGTGCCAGCAGCCAAGAACGGCAGGGGGCGCGTGAGGAAAAACTGTTTTTT	CASSQERQGAREEKLFF
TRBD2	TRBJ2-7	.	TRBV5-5	TGTGCCAGCAGCCCTGGGACTAGCGGGGAAATCTACGAGCAGTACTTC	CASSPGTSGEIYEQYF
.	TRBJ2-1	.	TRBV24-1	TGTGCCACCAGTGACCCCGCAGGTGGGGACGATGAGCAGTTCTTC	CATSDPAGGDDEQFF
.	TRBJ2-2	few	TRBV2	TGTGCCAGCAGTGTACAGCGTCGGACCGGGGAGCTGTTTTTT	CASSVQRRTGELFF
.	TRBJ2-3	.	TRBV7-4	TGTGCCAGCAGCTCTTCTAGGGTCCCAGATACGCAGTATTTT	CASSSSRVPDTQYF
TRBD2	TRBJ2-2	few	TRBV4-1	TGCGCCAGCAGCCAAGTTGGACTAGCGGGAGGCAGGCGCACCGGGGAGCTGTTTTTT	CASSQVGLAGGRRTGELFF
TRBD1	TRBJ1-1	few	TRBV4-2	TGTGCCAGCAGCCAAGTTCGGACAGGAGGCACTGAAGCTTTCTTT	CASSQVRTGGTEAFF
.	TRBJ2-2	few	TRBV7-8	TGTGCCAGCAGCGTATACGTTTCGAGGACCGGGGAGCTGTTTTTT	CASSVYVSRTGELFF
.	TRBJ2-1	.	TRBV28	TGTGCCAGCATACCTTCACCACCGCCCTCCTACAATGAGCAGTTCTTC	CASIPSPPPSYNEQFF
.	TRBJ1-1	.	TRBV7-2	TGTGCCAGCAGCGCACGCACGTACAGGGTTAGAGGCACTGAAGCTTTCTTT	CASSARTYRVRGTEAFF
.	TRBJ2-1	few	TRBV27	TGTGCCAGCAGTTTGGTACTTTACAATGAGCAGTTCTTC	CASSLVLYNEQFF
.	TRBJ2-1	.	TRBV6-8	TGTGCCAGCAGTTACGAGTTCTCCTCCTACAATGAGCAGTTCTTC	CASSYEFSSYNEQFF
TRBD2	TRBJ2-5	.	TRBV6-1	TGTGCCAGCAGTGCAGGGACTAGCGGGAGTAAGACCCAGTACTTC	CASSAGTSGSKTQYF
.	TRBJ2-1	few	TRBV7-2	TGTGCCAGCAGCCCTCAAAGGATTGTAAGCTACAATGAGCAGTTCTTC	CASSPQRIVSYNEQFF
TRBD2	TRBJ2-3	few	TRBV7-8	TGTGCCAGCAGCCTCTTAGCGGGAGGCGGCACAGATACGCAGTATTTT	CASSLLAGGGTDTQYF
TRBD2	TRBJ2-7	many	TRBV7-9	TGTGCCAGCAGCTCAGGGACTAGCGGGGCCTACGAGCAGTACTTC	CASSSGTSGAYEQYF
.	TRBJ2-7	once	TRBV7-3	TGTGCCAGCAGCTCCCGGGATGTCTACGAGCAGTACTTC	CASSSRDVYEQYF
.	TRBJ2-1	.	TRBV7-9	TGTGGGTCTGGAGGAGGGGGCCTATCCGCGAATGAGCAGTTCTTC	CGSGGGGLSANEQFF
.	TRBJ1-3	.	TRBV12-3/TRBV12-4	TGTGCCAGCAGTTTAGTGCGGGGGTCTGGAAACACCATATATTTT	CASSLVRGSGNTIYF
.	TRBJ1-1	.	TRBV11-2	TGTGCCAGCAGCTTTGCGAAGGGCACTGAAGCTTTCTTT	CASSFAKGTEAFF
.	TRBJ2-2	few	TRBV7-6	TGTGCCAGCAGCTTAGGTCGGACCGGGGAGCTGTTTTTT	CASSLGRTGELFF
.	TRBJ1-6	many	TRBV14	TGTGCCAGCAGCCAAGTAAAGGGATCACCCCTCCACTTT	CASSQVKGSPLHF
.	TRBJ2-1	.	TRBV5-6	TGTGCCAGCAGCTCGGGGCGAGAGCAGTTCTTC	CASSSGREQFF
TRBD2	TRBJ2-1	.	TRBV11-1	TGTGCCAGCAGCTCCCGGACTAGTACCTACAATGAGCAGTTCTTC	CASSSRTSTYNEQFF
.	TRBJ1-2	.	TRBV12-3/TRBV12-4	TGTGCCAGCAGTCTCGACGGGACTGTTTATGGCTACACCTTC	CASSLDGTVYGYTF
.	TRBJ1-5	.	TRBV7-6	TGTGCCAGCAGCTTGGGGCAGTATAGCAATCAGCCCCAGCATTTT	CASSLGQYSNQPQHF
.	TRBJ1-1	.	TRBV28	TGTGCCAGCAGTTTTGACAGGATTATACCGTGGAACAATTTGCCCACTGAAGCTTTCTTT	CASSFDRIIPWNNLPTEAFF
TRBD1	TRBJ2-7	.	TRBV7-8	TGTGCCAGCACCCTAGCCGGGACAGGGGTCGAGTACGAGCAGTACTTC	CASTLAGTGVEYEQYF
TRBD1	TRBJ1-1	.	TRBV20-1	TGCAGTGCTAGAGACTTTAATCTGGGGACAGGGCGCGTTAGGCAGAACACTGAAGCTTTCTTT	CSARDFNLGTGRVRQNTEAFF
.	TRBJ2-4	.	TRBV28	TGTGCCAGCAGTTTAAGTGCAGGGCTAGCCAAAAACATTCAGTACTTC	CASSLSAGLAKNIQYF
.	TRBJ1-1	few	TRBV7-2	TGTGCCAGCGGGGATAGGGGGACATGGAACACTGAAGCTTTCTTT	CASGDRGTWNTEAFF